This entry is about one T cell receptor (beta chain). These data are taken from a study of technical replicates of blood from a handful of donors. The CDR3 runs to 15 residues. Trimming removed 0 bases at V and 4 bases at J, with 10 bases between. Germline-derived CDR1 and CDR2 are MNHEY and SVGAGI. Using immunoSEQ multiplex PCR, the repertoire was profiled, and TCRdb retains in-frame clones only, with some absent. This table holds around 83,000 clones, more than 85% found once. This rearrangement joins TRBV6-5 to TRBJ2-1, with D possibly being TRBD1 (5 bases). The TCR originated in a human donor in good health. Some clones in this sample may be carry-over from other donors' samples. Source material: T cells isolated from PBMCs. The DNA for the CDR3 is TGTGCCAGCAGTTACTCTTGGGGCCCATACAATGAGCAGTTCTTC. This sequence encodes CASSYSWGPYNEQFF.